This is a list of T cell receptor beta chains from one sample in a study of blood T cell repertoires in COVID-19. Here immunoSEQ multiplex PCR was the method, and the copy in TCRdb shows in-frame clones only, minus some. This table has 200,000 to 250,000 clones, about 85% appearing once. Sequenced: peripheral blood. All receptors come from a middle-aged man with acute or convalescent COVID-19. The CDR3 runs from the conserved cysteine through the conserved F or W. A D gene is named only where the DNA matches it firmly. Size is omitted from some rows. Given values are once, few, many or a class for expanded clones.

cdr3_nt	cdr3_aa	d_call	clone_size	v_call	j_call
TGTGCCAGCAGCTTAGGAGAGTCTAGCAATCAGCCCCAGCATTTT	CASSLGESSNQPQHF	-	once	TRBV7-9	TRBJ1-5
TGTGCCAGCAGCCAAGATTCGGGGGGATGGGACATTCAGTACTTC	CASSQDSGGWDIQYF	TRBD2	-	TRBV3-1/TRBV3-2	TRBJ2-4
TGTGCCAGCAGCTTTTCCGGAACAGGGTTTTCTGAAGCTTTCTTT	CASSFSGTGFSEAFF	-	-	TRBV7-2	TRBJ1-1
TGTGCCAGCAGGAAGGACAGGGTCTGGGAGCTGTTTTTT	CASRKDRVWELFF	TRBD1	-	TRBV28	TRBJ2-2
TGTGCCAGTAGTACGCGACAGAAAGTGGGATATGGCTACACCTTC	CASSTRQKVGYGYTF	-	-	TRBV19	TRBJ1-2
TGCGCCAGCAGCTTGTCCCCAGGTCTGAACACTGAAGCTTTCTTT	CASSLSPGLNTEAFF	-	-	TRBV5-1	TRBJ1-1
TGTGCCAGCAGCCCCCCAGGTGGATTGGGGAACACTGAAGCTTTCTTT	CASSPPGGLGNTEAFF	-	-	TRBV7-8	TRBJ1-1
TGTGCTAGTGGTTTGGGTGGGGCAGGGGAAGAGACCCAGTACTTC	CASGLGGAGEETQYF	-	-	TRBV12-5	TRBJ2-5
TGTGCCAGCAGTGAAGTCGGACAGGGTACCGGGGAGCTGTTTTTT	CASSEVGQGTGELFF	TRBD1	-	TRBV2	TRBJ2-2
TGTGCCAGCAGCCTAGGTCGGGGCACTGAAGCTTTCTTT	CASSLGRGTEAFF	-	-	TRBV6-5	TRBJ1-1
TGTGCCAGCAGCCAGTCCGGCGAGCAGTACTTC	CASSQSGEQYF	-	-	TRBV3-1/TRBV3-2	TRBJ2-7
TGTGCCAGCAGCTTGGCTAGCGGGGAGACCCAGTACTTC	CASSLASGETQYF	TRBD2	-	TRBV5-4	TRBJ2-5
TGTGCCAGCAGCTTGGGCCAACAGGGAAATTGGGGCTATGGCTACACCTTC	CASSLGQQGNWGYGYTF	-	-	TRBV5-5	TRBJ1-2
TGTGCCAGCATGCGGGACAGGGTTACAGCTTTCTTT	CASMRDRVTAFF	TRBD1	-	TRBV27	TRBJ1-1
TGCGCCAGCAGCCTAGGACAGCCCGGGGATGAGCAGTTCTTC	CASSLGQPGDEQFF	-	many	TRBV5-1	TRBJ2-1
TGTGCCAGCAGCCAAGGACCGGGACAGGGGACCTACGAGCAGTACTTC	CASSQGPGQGTYEQYF	TRBD1	-	TRBV4-2	TRBJ2-7
TGTGCCAGCAGCCAAGTAGCAGGGCTGTTGTCTGGAAACACCATATATTTT	CASSQVAGLLSGNTIYF	-	-	TRBV14	TRBJ1-3
TGTGCCAGCAGCCAGATTCTAGGAGCCGGGGAGCTGTTTTTT	CASSQILGAGELFF	-	-	TRBV7-2	TRBJ2-2
TGTGCCAGCAGCCCCGCCATAAAACCGGGTCAGTTCTTC	CASSPAIKPGQFF	-	-	TRBV28	TRBJ2-1
TGTGCCAGCAGCTTACAAGGGGCCGGGGAGCTGTTTTTT	CASSLQGAGELFF	-	-	TRBV7-9	TRBJ2-2
TGTGCCATTCAGAGACAGGGGCTGAACACTGAAGCTTTCTTT	CAIQRQGLNTEAFF	TRBD1	-	TRBV10-3	TRBJ1-1
TGTGCCAGCAGCTTGATTCGGCGACGGACAAGGAACTATGGCTACACCTTC	CASSLIRRRTRNYGYTF	-	-	TRBV5-6	TRBJ1-2
TGTGCCAGCAGCACTAACGGAAATTCTAATGAAAAACTGTTTTTT	CASSTNGNSNEKLFF	-	-	TRBV9	TRBJ1-4
TGTGCCTGGAGGGGGAGTAGCTCCTATAATTCACCCTTCCACTTT	CAWRGSSSYNSPFHF	-	-	TRBV30	TRBJ1-6
TGTGCCAGTATACAGCGGGGGATGGACACCGGGGAGCTGTTTTTT	CASIQRGMDTGELFF	TRBD2	-	TRBV19	TRBJ2-2
TGTGCCAGCAGTGAAGCGGCGGGACTAGCGGGGTTTGCGAACACCGGGGAGCTGTTTTTT	CASSEAAGLAGFANTGELFF	TRBD2	-	TRBV6-1	TRBJ2-2
TGTGCCAGCACCACATCACAGGGTCTCTCCTACGAGCAGTACTTC	CASTTSQGLSYEQYF	-	-	TRBV6-5	TRBJ2-7
TGCGCCAGCAGCTTGGGGGGGGCCCCCAGAAGGGGGGGAAACACTGAAGCTTTCTTT	CASSLGGAPRRGGNTEAFF	-	-	TRBV5-1	TRBJ1-1
TGTGCCACCAGTGATGGCGGGTACCAAGAGACCCAGTACTTC	CATSDGGYQETQYF	-	-	TRBV24-1	TRBJ2-5
TGTGCCAGCAGCGCAACAACTTGGGACAGTAACTATGGCTACACCTTC	CASSATTWDSNYGYTF	TRBD1	-	TRBV9	TRBJ1-2
TGTGCCAGCAGTTACTCGACATTGGACTCCTATGGCTACACCTTC	CASSYSTLDSYGYTF	-	-	TRBV6-5	TRBJ1-2
TGTGCCAGCAGCTTGGCGGGACAAGAGATATACGAGCAGTACTTC	CASSLAGQEIYEQYF	-	-	TRBV5-5	TRBJ2-7
TGTGCCAGCAGCCAAGACCGGGACAGGGGCCACAATGAGCAGTTCTTC	CASSQDRDRGHNEQFF	TRBD1	-	TRBV3-1/TRBV3-2	TRBJ2-1
TGTGCCAGCATAGAGACACAGGGGTTACGAGGGCAGTACTTC	CASIETQGLRGQYF	TRBD1	-	TRBV6-5	TRBJ2-7
TGCGCCAGCAGCTCTGACAGGGGCGCTGGCTACACCTTC	CASSSDRGAGYTF	TRBD1	-	TRBV5-1	TRBJ1-2
TGTGCCAGCAGCTTCGGCGGGAACACTGAAGCTTTCTTT	CASSFGGNTEAFF	-	-	TRBV7-3	TRBJ1-1
TGTGCCAGCCTCGAAGGGGGGCGACAGGGGTCGGATCAGTACTTC	CASLEGGRQGSDQYF	TRBD1	-	TRBV28	TRBJ2-4
TGTGCCAGCAGTTTCCCCGCACCCATCGGTGGCTACACCTTC	CASSFPAPIGGYTF	-	-	TRBV28	TRBJ1-2
TGTGCCAGTAGTATATCGAGCAGGGACTACGAGCAGTACTTC	CASSISSRDYEQYF	-	-	TRBV19	TRBJ2-7
TGCAGTGCTAGTCCCTCAGGGGCTGGAAACACCATATATTTT	CSASPSGAGNTIYF	-	-	TRBV20-1	TRBJ1-3